Following are 21 T cell receptor beta chains from one sample sequenced in a study of blood T cell repertoires in COVID-19. The repertoire was sequenced with immunoSEQ multiplex PCR; TCRdb's copy has only in-frame clones and lacks some. Here the sample spans 200,000 or so clones, about nine tenths being singletons. Sequencing was done on a sample of PBMCs or T cells enriched from blood (not recorded which). The receptor set was obtained from a young man in a cohort exposed to, infected with or recovered from COVID-19 (not recorded which).

J is TRBJ2-2 and V is TRBV24-1; D perhaps matches TRBD1 (6 bases). Trimming pared 3 bases from V and 5 bases from J, leaving 15 bases between. The CDR3 sequence is 16 residues long. Looked up from germline, CDR1 is KGHDR and CDR2 is SFDVKD. The CDR3 spells CATSDLRQERTGELFF. CDR3 coding DNA: TGTGCCACCAGTGATCTTCGACAGGAGCGAACCGGGGAGCTGTTTTTT.

The rearrangement links TRBV27 to TRBJ1-4; tentatively, D is TRBD1 (6 bases). CDR3 size: 16 residues. Trimming shortened V by 0 bases and J by 7 bases, and 15 bases separated the two germline ends. In germline, CDR1 is MNHEY, CDR2 SMNVEV (reference sequence). DNA of the CDR3: TGTGCCAGCAGTTTATCTCTGGTGAAAGGGGGTGAAAAACTGTTTTTT. Amino acids: CASSLSLVKGGEKLFF. Full variable domain (outside the CDR3, taken from reference TRBV27 and TRBJ1-4): EAQVTQNPRYLITVTGKKLTVTCSQNMNHEYMSWYRQDPGLGLRQIYYSMNVEVTDKGDVPEGYKVSRKEKRNFPLILESPSPNQTSLYFCASSLSLVKGGEKLFFGSGTQLSVL.

The V gene is TRBV18, the J gene TRBJ2-1; 8 bases agree with TRBD2. The V gene's germline CDR1 is KGHSH and CDR2 LQKENI. After removal of 2 bases from V and 8 bases from J, the junction contained 14 bases not matched to a gene. This CDR3 comprises 17 residues. The CDR3 sequence is CASSPKRIEREMDEQFF. Written as DNA, the CDR3 is TGTGCCAGCTCACCAAAGCGGATAGAGCGGGAGATGGATGAGCAGTTCTTC.

This clone was counted once. Written as DNA, the CDR3 is TGCGCCAGCAGCCAAGACCGGGACAGGGGTAACTATGGCTACACCTTC. The encoded protein is CASSQDRDRGNYGYTF. The chain uses TRBV4-1 and TRBJ1-2; 10 bases are a match to TRBD1. This CDR3 is 16 amino acids long. V shed 0 bases and J 1 base; nucleotides not matched to a gene: 2. Germline-derived CDR1 and CDR2 are MGHRA and YSYEKL.

V gene TRBV4-1 combines with J gene TRBJ2-7; the D gene is possibly TRBD2 (7 bases). This CDR3 has 14 residues. Germline V gene lookup returns CDR1 MGHRA and CDR2 YSYEKL. V dropped 8 bases and J dropped 5 bases, with 19 bases sitting between them. CDR3 region: CASGGGTGYDEQYF. The CDR3 DNA follows: TGCGCCAGCGGGGGGGGAACAGGGTACGACGAGCAGTACTTC.

This chain connects TRBV10-3 to TRBJ2-2, with 8 bases fitting TRBD2. CDR1 is ENHRY, CDR2 SYGVKD, per germline. This CDR3 spans 14 amino acids. Trimming removed 9 bases from V and 5 bases from J; junction bases left unmatched: 8. The DNA of the CDR3 is TGTGCCATGGGACTAGGCGGAGGGACCGGGGAGCTGTTTTTT. Translating it yields CAMGLGGGTGELFF.

V usage is TRBV2 and J usage is TRBJ1-5, with 7 bases matching TRBD1. Trimming took 4 bases from V and 5 from J; bases not matched to a gene: 8. CDR3 length: 15 amino acids. Germline assignment: CDR1 SNHLY and CDR2 FYNNEI. The CDR3 protein is CASSGGGTAYQPQHF. CDR3 coding DNA: TGTGCCAGCAGTGGAGGAGGGACAGCATATCAGCCCCAGCATTTT.

This sequence joins TRBV7-9 and TRBJ1-5, with TRBD1 identical over 10 bases. V lost 4 bases, J lost 0 bases, and 6 bases stayed unmatched. The CDR3 is 17 amino acids. The V gene's germline CDR1 is SEHNR and CDR2 FQNEAQ (reference sequence). CDR3 in amino acids: CASSSSTGGYSNQPQHF. The CDR3 DNA reads as TGTGCCAGCAGCTCTTCGACAGGGGGCTATAGCAATCAGCCCCAGCATTTT.

This rearrangement joins TRBV29-1 to TRBJ1-1; 8 bases fit TRBD1. Germline lookup yields CDR1 SQVTM and CDR2 ANQGSEA. The CDR3 loop spans 13 amino acids. V lost 4 bases to trimming and J lost 1 base; unmatched junction nucleotides: 2. CDR3 DNA: TGCAGCGTTGGACAGGGGCAGAACACTGAAGCTTTCTTT. Protein sequence: CSVGQGQNTEAFF.

The rearrangement links TRBV6-6 to TRBJ2-7; possible D gene TRBD1, 5 bases. This CDR3 has 15 residues. In germline, CDR1 is MNHNY, CDR2 SVGAGI (reference sequence). The germline V and J ends were trimmed by 0 bases and 6 bases, with 15 bases remaining between them. The CDR3 sequence: CASSYSRSEQAEQYF. In nucleotides, the CDR3 is TGTGCCAGCAGTTACTCCCGCTCCGAACAGGCCGAGCAGTACTTC.

The chain links TRBV12-3 or TRBV12-4 to TRBJ2-7, with 9 bases fitting TRBD1. V trimming: 8 bases; J trimming: 3 bases; junction bases outside the gene matches: 5. The CDR3 has 13 amino acids. The CDR3 DNA is TGTGCCAGCGGGGACAGGGCTGGCTACGAGCAGTACTTC. This translates into CASGDRAGYEQYF.

In nucleotides, the CDR3 is TGTGCCAGCTTAAAACAGGGGAACACTGAAGCTTTCTTT. Translating it yields CASLKQGNTEAFF. The chain is built from TRBV18 and TRBJ1-1; D is possibly TRBD1 (6 bases). Germline CDR1 is KGHSH and CDR2 is LQKENI. Trimming pared 7 bases from V and 1 base from J, leaving 10 bases between. The CDR3 has 13 amino acids. The whole variable domain, remainder taken from reference TRBV18 and TRBJ1-1, is NAGVMQNPRHLVRRRGQEARLRCSPMKGHSHVYWYRQLPEEGLKFMVYLQKENIIDESGMPKERFSAEFPKEGPSILRIQQVVRGDSAAYFCASLKQGNTEAFFGQGTRLTVV.

This chain uses TRBV9 with TRBJ2-1; 8 positions match TRBD2. V dropped 3 bases and J dropped 7; count of bases not matched to a gene: 18. The germline V gene encodes CDR1 SGDLS and CDR2 YYNGEE. This CDR3 has 18 amino acids. The CDR3 nucleotides are TGTGCCAGCAGCGCTAGAGTCACGAGCGGGAGCTCCGAGAATGAGCAGTTCTTC. It codes for CASSARVTSGSSENEQFF.

The chain joins TRBV3-1 (or the pseudogene TRBV3-2) to TRBJ2-7, with 7 nucleotides matching TRBD1. The CDR3 spans 17 residues. J gave up 3 bases and V 3 bases, and 14 bases lay outside the gene matches. Germline CDR1 LGHDT, CDR2 YNNKEL (reference sequence). The CDR3 reads CASSQASPGQALYEQYF. The DNA for the CDR3 is TGTGCCAGCAGCCAGGCATCACCCGGACAGGCACTCTACGAGCAGTACTTC.

This chain connects TRBV6-5 to TRBJ1-3; 7 nucleotides align to TRBD1. The J segment lost 4 bases and the V segment lost 4 bases, leaving 7 bases of the junction unmatched. The CDR3 consists of 15 residues. Germline assignment: CDR1 MNHEY and CDR2 SVGAGI. This chain's CDR3 is CASSWGRGSGNTIYF. CDR3 nucleotides: TGTGCCAGCAGTTGGGGCAGGGGGTCGGGAAACACCATATATTTT.

The J gene is TRBJ1-5, the V gene TRBV19; possibly TRBD1 for D (6 bases). The CDR3 has 14 amino acids. The V and J ends lost 7 bases and 2 bases respectively, with 12 bases between them. CDR1 is LNHDA and CDR2 is SQIVND in the germline V gene (reference sequence). The CDR3 DNA is TGTGCCAGTAAAGGATCAGGGGGCAATCAGCCCCAGCATTTT. Translation: CASKGSGGNQPQHF.

The chain links TRBV27 to TRBJ1-2; 8 positions match TRBD1. This CDR3 contains 15 residues. The V gene's germline CDR1 is MNHEY and CDR2 SMNVEV (reference sequence). V lost 1 base to trimming and J lost 2 bases; unmatched junction nucleotides: 3. The CDR3 is CASSLFWTGNYGYTF. The CDR3, as DNA: TGTGCCAGCAGTTTATTCTGGACAGGGAACTATGGCTACACCTTC.

The chain uses TRBV18 and TRBJ2-5, with 14 bases fitting TRBD2. CDR3 length equals 15 residues. CDR1 is KGHSH and CDR2 is LQKENI in the germline V gene. V lost 3 bases and J lost 5; bases outside the gene matches: 2. CDR3 nucleotides: TGTGCCAGCTCACCGACTAGCGGGAGGGAGGAGACCCAGTACTTC. This encodes CASSPTSGREETQYF. The full variable domain, completed using reference TRBV18 and TRBJ2-5, is NAGVMQNPRHLVRRRGQEARLRCSPMKGHSHVYWYRQLPEEGLKFMVYLQKENIIDESGMPKERFSAEFPKEGPSILRIQQVVRGDSAAYFCASSPTSGREETQYFGPGTRLLVL.

This chain links TRBV6-5 with TRBJ1-5; 7 nucleotides line up with TRBD1. CDR3 length: 15 residues. V gave up 6 bases and J gave up 5 bases; unmatched junction bases: 10. In germline, CDR1 is MNHEY, CDR2 SVGAGI. The CDR3 coding sequence is TGTGCCAGCAGAACTCGGACAGGTCTCGATCAGCCCCAGCATTTT. The encoded protein is CASRTRTGLDQPQHF.

This clone was found a few times. The V gene is TRBV12-3 or TRBV12-4, the J gene TRBJ2-5; maybe TRBD2 (7 bases). V gave up 6 bases and J gave up 9 bases, with 17 bases separating them. The length of the CDR3 is 13 residues. The CDR3 reads CASSSAGEGAQYF. The DNA for the CDR3 is TGTGCCAGCAGCTCCGCAGGGGAGGGGGCCCAGTACTTC.

This chain links TRBV4-1 with TRBJ2-7; D not resolved. The germline CDR1 and CDR2 sequences are MGHRA and YSYEKL. Trimming took off 3 bases at V and 0 bases at J, with 18 bases between the two ends. The CDR3 contains 17 residues. The CDR3 protein is CASSQLFTALSSYEQYF. The CDR3 nucleotides read TGCGCCAGCAGCCAGTTATTTACTGCTTTAAGCTCCTACGAGCAGTACTTC.